This T cell receptor (beta chain) is drawn from a study of PD-L1 blockade in urothelial cancer. Across the study: Administration of atezolizumab to patients began at some point between 2013 and 2015, at 1,200 mg intravenously every 3 weeks. At 3 weeks after treatment start (second dose) and again at 6 weeks, blood was analyzed.

Study conclusions and caveats: Pretreatment TCR clonality in blood under the median foretold superior survival.

Germline-derived CDR1 and CDR2 are LNHDA and SQIVND (reference sequence). This CDR3 comprises 13 residues. V shed 7 bases and J shed 2 bases, with 12 bases lying between them. In regard to this clone: The antigen remains undetermined.

Sequenced by immunoSEQ multiplex PCR; TCRdb stores in-frame clones only, minus some. This table holds 50,000 or so clones, approximately 86% found once. The chain recombines TRBV19 with TRBJ2-7; a possible D gene is TRBD1 (6 bases). Sample: PBMCs, taken around atezolizumab (anti-PD-L1) treatment. The receptor was derived from a man aged 55 to 69 with urothelial cancer. In nucleotides, the CDR3 is TGTGCCAGTACGGCAGGGGAAACCTACGAGCAGTACTTC. Residues: CASTAGETYEQYF.